Reported below is one T cell receptor (beta chain). A multiplex PCR was run with 60 Vbeta primers and 13 Jbeta primers. The table came from immunoSEQ multiplex PCR; TCRdb's copy has only in-frame clones and leaves some out. The data hold roughly 150,000 clones, with about 78% observed a single time. These data come from a study of cytomegalovirus exposure and HLA in healthy donors. After removal of 1 base from V and 3 bases from J, the junction contained 9 bases not matched to a gene. The CDR3 consists of 17 residues. Looked up from germline, CDR1 is MGHRA and CDR2 is YSYEKL. The chain uses TRBV4-1 and TRBJ2-1, with TRBD2 matching over 7 bases. This TCR was recovered from a male donor in good health and CMV-seronegative. Source material: PBMCs. CDR3 sequence: CASSQGRAGAGYNEQFF. The CDR3 region has the DNA TGCGCCAGCAGCCAAGGGAGGGCGGGAGCGGGCTACAATGAGCAGTTCTTC.